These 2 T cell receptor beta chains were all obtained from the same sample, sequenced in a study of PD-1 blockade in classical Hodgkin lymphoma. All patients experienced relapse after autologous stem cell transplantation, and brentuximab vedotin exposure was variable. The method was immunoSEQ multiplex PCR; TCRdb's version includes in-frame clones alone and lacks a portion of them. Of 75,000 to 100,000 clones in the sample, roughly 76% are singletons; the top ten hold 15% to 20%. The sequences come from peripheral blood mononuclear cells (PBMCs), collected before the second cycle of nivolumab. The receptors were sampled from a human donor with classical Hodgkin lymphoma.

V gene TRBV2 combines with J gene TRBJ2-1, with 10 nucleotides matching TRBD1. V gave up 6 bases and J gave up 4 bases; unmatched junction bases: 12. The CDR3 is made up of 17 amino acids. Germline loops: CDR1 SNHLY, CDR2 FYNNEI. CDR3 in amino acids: CASRGDRGLIIYNEQFF. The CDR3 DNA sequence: TGTGCCAGCAGGGGGGACAGGGGACTAATTATATACAATGAGCAGTTCTTC.

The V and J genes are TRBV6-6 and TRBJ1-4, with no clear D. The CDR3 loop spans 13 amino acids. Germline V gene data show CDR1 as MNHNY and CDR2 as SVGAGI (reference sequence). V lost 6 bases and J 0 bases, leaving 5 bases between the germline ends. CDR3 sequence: CASRVPTNEKLFF. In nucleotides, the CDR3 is TGTGCCAGCAGAGTCCCAACTAATGAAAAACTGTTTTTT.